These 15 T cell receptor beta chains originate from one sample sequenced in a study of regulatory T cells in long-lasting Graves disease. Arm-PCR with iRepertoire HTBI primers amplified the CDR3 regions for these TCR beta libraries. TCRdb reanalysed the multiplex PCR reads using MiXCR and keeps one entry per CDR3 protein. The table has roughly 420,000 distinct CDR3 sequences, around a sixth seen once; the top ten hold about 20%. Specified time point: newly diagnosed GD, antithyroid drugs for less than 3 months. Preparation of the TCR library used RNA extracted from PBMCs. Here the sequenced sample was peripheral blood mononuclear cells (PBMCs), taken at new diagnosis, from a patient treated with antithyroid drugs. These receptors were obtained from a female donor with Graves disease.

This clonotype was detected ten times or more. This sequence joins TRBV28 and TRBJ2-1, with 10 nucleotides matching TRBD1. Trimming took 7 bases from V and 4 from J; bases not matched to a gene: 10. This CDR3 contains 16 residues. Looked up from germline, CDR1 is MDHEN and CDR2 is SYDVKM. The CDR3 coding sequence is TGTGCCAGCACCGCACTGACAGGGGGCTGGTACAATGAGCAGTTCTTC. Translation: CASTALTGGWYNEQFF.

In this sample, this clonotype turned up many times. This chain joins TRBV3-1 and TRBJ2-3, with D tentatively TRBD2 (5 bases). Per germline, CDR1 LGHDT and CDR2 YNNKEL (reference sequence). There are 14 residues in the CDR3. The V gene lost 2 bases and the J gene lost 4 bases, with 10 bases spanning the gap. The CDR3 is CASSQTMGADTQYF. DNA for the CDR3: TGTGCCAGCAGCCAAACGATGGGAGCAGATACGCAGTATTTT.

The chain uses TRBV6-1 and TRBJ1-2, with D perhaps matching TRBD1 (6 bases). This CDR3 spans 16 amino acids. Germline CDR1 MNHNS, CDR2 SASEGT. V was shortened by 5 bases and J by 5 bases, with 21 bases between the two germline ends. The CDR3 is CASSRRGAGDNYGYTF. In DNA, the CDR3 is TGTGCCAGCAGTAGACGGGGGGCAGGAGATAATTATGGCTACACCTTC.

In this sample, this clonotype turned up many times. The chain joins TRBV14 to TRBJ2-4, with 9 bases fitting TRBD2. This CDR3 contains 15 residues. Germline CDR1 and CDR2: SGHDN and FVKESK. The V and J ends lost 0 bases and 13 bases, in that order; junction bases with no gene match: 10. The CDR3 DNA reads as TGTGCCAGCAGCCAAGAGGTGCGACTAGCGGTTTTCCAGTACTTC. Translated: CASSQEVRLAVFQYF.

The chain couples TRBV5-1 to TRBJ2-3; TRBD2 agrees at 9 bases. Germline CDR1 is SGHRS and CDR2 is YFSETQ. V gave up 5 bases and J gave up 4 bases; unmatched junction bases: 8. The length of the CDR3 is 15 residues. This chain's CDR3 is CASRQGLAVADTQYF. The DNA of the CDR3 is TGCGCCAGCAGGCAGGGACTAGCAGTTGCAGATACGCAGTATTTT.

This clonotype was observed a handful of times. The rearrangement uses TRBV9 and TRBJ2-7; tentatively, D is TRBD1 or TRBD2 (5 bases each). Germline V lookup: CDR1 SGDLS, CDR2 YYNGEE. This CDR3 has 15 amino acids. With 3 bases removed from V and 1 base from J, the gap between germline ends came to 14 bases. CDR3 amino acids: CASSAWDGPSYEQYF. CDR3 DNA sequence: TGTGCCAGCAGCGCTTGGGACGGACCATCCTACGAGCAGTACTTC.

Many counts were recorded for this clonotype. The rearrangement joins TRBV5-1 to TRBJ2-1; 12 nucleotides agree with TRBD2. Germline CDR1 is SGHRS and CDR2 is YFSETQ. Losses at the gene ends were 1 base for V and 7 bases for J; bases not matched to a gene: 6. The CDR3 is made up of 16 amino acids. CDR3 amino acids: CASSLSLAGGRNEQFF. CDR3 bases: TGCGCCAGCAGCTTGAGTCTAGCGGGAGGGCGGAATGAGCAGTTCTTC.

This clonotype was seen a few times. V gene TRBV6-1 combines with J gene TRBJ1-2, with D hard to call. The germline gives CDR1 MNHNS, CDR2 SASEGT. This CDR3 is built from 13 residues. The V and J ends lost 6 bases and 6 bases respectively, with 14 bases between them. CDR3 DNA sequence: TGTGCCAGCAGCCTCCCGCCTGGGGATGGCTACACCTTC. Translating it yields CASSLPPGDGYTF.

This clonotype was counted at least ten times. This chain joins TRBV24-1 and TRBJ2-5; 7 bases align to TRBD1. This CDR3 comprises 16 residues. V shed 4 bases and J 1 base; nucleotides not matched to a gene: 8. Germline CDR1 and CDR2: KGHDR and SFDVKD. The CDR3 sequence is CATSDRDSRTQETQYF. The CDR3 region has the DNA TGTGCCACCAGTGACAGGGACAGTCGAACCCAAGAGACCCAGTACTTC.

In this sample, this clonotype turned up many times. The genes are TRBV4-3 and TRBJ1-2; no definite D call. The CDR3 has 14 residues. Trimming stripped 0 bases from V and 4 bases from J, with 9 bases between. Germline lookup yields CDR1 LGHNA and CDR2 YSLEER. DNA for the CDR3: TGCGCCAGCAGCCAAGATTGGGTACTCTATGGCTACACCTTC. It translates to CASSQDWVLYGYTF.

This clonotype was detected many times. V and J are TRBV7-3 and TRBJ2-3; possibly TRBD1 or TRBD2 for D (6 bases each). There are 14 residues in the CDR3. Germline-derived CDR1 and CDR2 are SGHTA and FQGTGA. V lost 6 bases to trimming and J lost 4 bases, with 14 bases between them. The CDR3 loop is CASSSSGAADTQYF. The CDR3, as DNA: TGTGCCAGCAGTAGCTCGGGGGCTGCAGATACGCAGTATTTT. Complete variable domain (other parts from reference TRBV7-3 and TRBJ2-3): GAGVSQTPSNKVTEKGKYVELRCDPISGHTALYWYRQSLGQGPEFLIYFQGTGAADDSGLPNDRFFAVRPEGSVSTLKIQRTERGDSAVYLCASSSSGAADTQYFGPGTRLTVL.

This chain connects TRBV2 to TRBJ2-1, with 16 positions matching TRBD2. Looked up from germline, CDR1 is SNHLY and CDR2 is FYNNEI. Trimming took 5 bases from V and 1 from J; bases not matched to a gene: 11. The CDR3 runs to 20 residues. The CDR3 here is CASSYTPGTSGGASYNEQFF. The CDR3 DNA is TGTGCCAGCAGTTACACCCCCGGGACTAGCGGGGGGGCGTCCTACAATGAGCAGTTCTTC.

This clonotype came up many times. This rearrangement joins TRBV5-6 to TRBJ1-1; D call uncertain. The V gene lost 4 bases and the J gene lost 1 base, with 8 bases spanning the gap. This CDR3 has 13 residues. The germline V gene has CDR1 SGHDT and CDR2 YYEEEE. The CDR3 loop is CASSKDGNTEAFF. The CDR3 DNA follows: TGTGCCAGCAGCAAGGACGGGAACACTGAAGCTTTCTTT.

This clonotype was picked up many times. CDR3 residues: CASSQMGGTSGNTIYF. The CDR3 DNA reads TGTGCCAGCAGCCAGATGGGGGGAACTTCTGGAAACACCATATATTTT. This chain links TRBV3-1 with TRBJ1-3; possibly TRBD1 for D (5 bases). Trimming stripped 3 bases from V and 1 base from J, with 13 bases between. Germline V gene lookup returns CDR1 LGHDT and CDR2 YNNKEL (reference sequence). The length of the CDR3 is 16 residues. Full variable domain (remainder filled in from reference TRBV3-1 and TRBJ1-3): DTAVSQTPKYLVTQMGNDKSIKCEQNLGHDTMYWYKQDSKKFLKIMFSYNNKELIINETVPNRFSPKSPDKAHLNLHINSLELGDSAVYFCASSQMGGTSGNTIYFGEGSWLTVV.

This clonotype was found many times. V gene TRBV27 combines with J gene TRBJ2-7, with no clear D. Trimming cost V 5 bases and J 2 bases, with 16 bases left between them. The CDR3 runs to 15 residues. Germline-derived CDR1 and CDR2 are MNHEY and SMNVEV (reference sequence). CDR3 in DNA: TGTGCCAGCAGTCCTGCGTCCAGCGATCCCTACGAGCAGTACTTC. It yields the protein CASSPASSDPYEQYF.